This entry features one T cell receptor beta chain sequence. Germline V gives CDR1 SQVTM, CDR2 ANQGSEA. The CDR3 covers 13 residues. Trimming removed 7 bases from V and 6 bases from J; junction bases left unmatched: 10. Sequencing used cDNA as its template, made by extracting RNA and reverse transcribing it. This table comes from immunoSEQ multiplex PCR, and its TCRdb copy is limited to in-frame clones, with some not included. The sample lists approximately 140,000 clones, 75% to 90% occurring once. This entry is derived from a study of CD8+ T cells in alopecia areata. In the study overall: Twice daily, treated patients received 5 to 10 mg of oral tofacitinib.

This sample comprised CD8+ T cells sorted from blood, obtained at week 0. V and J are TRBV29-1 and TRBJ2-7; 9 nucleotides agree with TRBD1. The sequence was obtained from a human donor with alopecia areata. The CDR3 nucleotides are TGCAGCGGATACCGGGACAGGGAGGGCGAGCAGTACTTC. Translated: CSGYRDREGEQYF.